A selection of T cell receptor beta chains follows, all from one sample in a study of shared clonotypes between healthy human individuals. Sequenced by immunoSEQ multiplex PCR; TCRdb stores in-frame clones only, minus some. The sample contains 80,000 to 100,000 clones, approximately 63% of which appear only once. Sequencing was performed on memory CD8+ T cells sorted from blood. Receptor source: a young man in good health. Both conserved end residues are part of each CDR3. A D gene is named only where the DNA matches it firmly. Clone size is stated in some rows and not others, as once, few, many or a class when expanded.

V	size	J	D	CDR3	DNA
TRBV19	few	TRBJ2-1	-	CASSKRGDSYNEQFF	TGTGCCAGTAGTAAACGGGGCGACTCCTACAATGAGCAGTTCTTC
TRBV4-1	-	TRBJ2-3	-	CASSQEIAITDTQYF	TGCGCCAGCAGCCAAGAGATTGCCATCACAGATACGCAGTATTTT
TRBV28	-	TRBJ1-1	-	CASSLTDSMNTEAFF	TGTGCCAGCAGCCTCACTGACAGTATGAACACTGAAGCTTTCTTT
TRBV10-1	-	TRBJ2-5	-	CASSESLTGKETQYF	TGCGCCAGCAGTGAGTCGTTGACAGGAAAAGAGACCCAGTACTTC
TRBV2	-	TRBJ1-2	-	CASIRTADGYTF	TGTGCCAGCATCAGGACTGCCGATGGCTACACCTTC
TRBV18	-	TRBJ2-2	-	CASSPPPGRSGELFF	TGTGCCAGCTCACCACCCCCCGGGAGATCCGGGGAGCTGTTTTTT
TRBV5-4	-	TRBJ1-1	-	CASSRTPSVNTEAFF	TGTGCCAGCAGCCGTACACCCTCGGTGAACACTGAAGCTTTCTTT
TRBV13	many	TRBJ2-6	TRBD1	CASSRIVDRGETGANVLTF	TGTGCCAGCAGCCGAATCGTGGACAGGGGTGAAACTGGGGCCAACGTCCTGACTTTC
TRBV5-4	-	TRBJ2-5	-	CASSDLGAGTTRETQYF	TGTGCCAGCAGCGACCTGGGGGCAGGGACTACCCGGGAGACCCAGTACTTC
TRBV6-5	once	TRBJ2-1	-	CAKQSAGSYNEQFF	TGTGCTAAGCAGTCGGCGGGCTCCTACAATGAGCAGTTCTTC
TRBV28	-	TRBJ2-7	-	CASSPGHSYEQYF	TGTGCCAGCAGTCCGGGACATTCCTACGAGCAGTACTTC
TRBV10-3	-	TRBJ1-1	-	CAINYRDTNTEAFF	TGTGCCATCAATTACCGGGACACAAACACTGAAGCTTTCTTT
TRBV29-1	-	TRBJ2-1	TRBD2	CSVPSGRPTYNEQFF	TGCAGCGTTCCTAGCGGGAGACCCACCTACAATGAGCAGTTCTTC
TRBV7-8	once	TRBJ2-7	TRBD1	CASSLEGDSSYEQYF	TGTGCCAGCAGCTTAGAGGGGGACAGCTCCTACGAGCAGTACTTC
TRBV4-1	many	TRBJ2-7	TRBD2	CASSHAAGARSYEQYF	TGCGCCAGCAGCCATGCAGCGGGAGCTAGGTCCTACGAGCAGTACTTC
TRBV9	-	TRBJ2-5	TRBD1	CASSVSTGQGQETQYF	TGTGCCAGCAGCGTAAGCACCGGACAGGGCCAAGAGACCCAGTACTTC
TRBV6-1	-	TRBJ2-1	-	CASSEGADPYNEQFF	TGTGCCAGCAGTGAAGGGGCAGATCCATACAATGAGCAGTTCTTC
TRBV10-3	-	TRBJ2-7	-	CAITVQPSYEQYF	TGTGCCATCACTGTACAGCCCAGCTACGAGCAGTACTTC
TRBV6-1	-	TRBJ2-2	-	CASSEGLGSGELFF	TGTGCCAGCAGTGAAGGACTAGGTTCCGGGGAGCTGTTTTTT
TRBV4-3	-	TRBJ1-1	-	CASSLGFSSAEAFF	TGCGCCAGCAGCTTGGGGTTTAGTTCGGCTGAAGCTTTCTTT
TRBV7-9	-	TRBJ2-5	-	CASSFPGTNPLTQYF	TGTGCCAGCAGTTTCCCCGGGACGAATCCCCTGACCCAGTACTTC
TRBV18	-	TRBJ2-7	-	CASSFREGLLYEQYF	TGTGCCAGCTCTTTCCGGGAAGGGCTGCTGTACGAGCAGTACTTC
TRBV2	-	TRBJ2-2	-	CASSRNPGAPGELFF	TGTGCCAGCAGTAGGAACCCAGGGGCGCCCGGGGAGCTGTTTTTT
TRBV5-1	-	TRBJ2-3	TRBD2	CASSSGLAGTDTQYF	TGCGCCAGCAGCTCCGGACTAGCGGGCACAGATACGCAGTATTTT
TRBV5-1	few	TRBJ2-7	-	CASGEGRTYEQYF	TGCGCCAGCGGTGAAGGGAGAACCTACGAGCAGTACTTC
TRBV9	-	TRBJ2-3	-	CASSQAPLRDTQYF	TGTGCCAGCAGCCAAGCCCCCCTACGAGATACGCAGTATTTT
TRBV5-6	-	TRBJ2-3	-	CASSLASRADTQYF	TGTGCCAGCAGCTTGGCCTCGAGGGCGGATACGCAGTATTTT
TRBV28	-	TRBJ2-7	TRBD2	CASSSPLGGGLYEQYF	TGTGCCAGCAGTTCCCCGCTCGGGGGGGGGCTGTACGAGCAGTACTTC
TRBV28	-	TRBJ2-5	TRBD2	CASSPIQRLAGGETQYF	TGTGCCAGCAGTCCAATACAGAGACTAGCGGGTGGTGAGACCCAGTACTTC
TRBV2	few	TRBJ2-7	-	CARITGSTYEQYF	TGTGCCAGGATAACCGGGTCAACCTACGAGCAGTACTTC
TRBV2	-	TRBJ1-4	-	CASSETGGSYEKLFF	TGTGCCAGCAGCGAAACCGGGGGTAGCTATGAAAAACTGTTTTTT
TRBV5-4	-	TRBJ2-7	TRBD2	CASSLWTSEQYF	TGTGCCAGCAGCTTGTGGACTAGCGAGCAGTACTTC
TRBV29-1	-	TRBJ1-4	TRBD1	CSVEIPLLGQGAVKLFF	TGCAGCGTTGAAATTCCGCTTCTGGGACAGGGGGCCGTTAAACTGTTTTTT
TRBV27	-	TRBJ1-5	-	CASSPLHSTGLRQPQHF	TGTGCCAGCAGTCCCCTCCACTCCACAGGGCTGCGTCAGCCCCAGCATTTT
TRBV7-9	-	TRBJ2-2	TRBD1	CASGPSRTGNTGELFF	TGTGCCAGCGGTCCCTCCCGGACAGGGAACACCGGGGAGCTGTTTTTT
TRBV4-3	-	TRBJ1-3	TRBD1	CASSQRTGPGNTIYF	TGCGCCAGCAGCCAAAGGACAGGCCCCGGGAACACCATATATTTT
TRBV7-2	-	TRBJ2-7	-	CASSLSPSPYEQYF	TGTGCCAGCAGCTTATCGCCTAGCCCCTACGAGCAGTACTTC